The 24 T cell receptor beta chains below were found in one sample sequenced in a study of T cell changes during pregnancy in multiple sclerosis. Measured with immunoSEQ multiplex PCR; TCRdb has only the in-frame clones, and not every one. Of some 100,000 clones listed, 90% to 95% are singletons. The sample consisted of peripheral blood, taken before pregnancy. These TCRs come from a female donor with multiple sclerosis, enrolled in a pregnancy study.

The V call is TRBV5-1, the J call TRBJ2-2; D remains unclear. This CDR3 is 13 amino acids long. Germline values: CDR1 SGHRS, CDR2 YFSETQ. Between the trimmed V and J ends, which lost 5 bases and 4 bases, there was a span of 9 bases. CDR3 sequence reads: CASRPLATGELFF. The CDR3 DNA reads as TGCGCCAGCAGGCCATTGGCCACCGGGGAGCTGTTTTTT. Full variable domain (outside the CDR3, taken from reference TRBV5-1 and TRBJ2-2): KAGVTQTPRYLIKTRGQQVTLSCSPISGHRSVSWYQQTPGQGLQFLFEYFSETQRNKGNFPGRFSGRQFSNSRSEMNVSTLELGDSALYLCASRPLATGELFFGEGSRLTVL.

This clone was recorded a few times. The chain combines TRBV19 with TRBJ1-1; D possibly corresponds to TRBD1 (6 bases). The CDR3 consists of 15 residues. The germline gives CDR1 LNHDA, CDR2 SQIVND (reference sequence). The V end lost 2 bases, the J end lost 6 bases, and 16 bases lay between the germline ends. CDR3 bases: TGTGCCAGTAGTATAAAAGAACAGGGTCGGTCTGAAGCTTTCTTT. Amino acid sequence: CASSIKEQGRSEAFF.

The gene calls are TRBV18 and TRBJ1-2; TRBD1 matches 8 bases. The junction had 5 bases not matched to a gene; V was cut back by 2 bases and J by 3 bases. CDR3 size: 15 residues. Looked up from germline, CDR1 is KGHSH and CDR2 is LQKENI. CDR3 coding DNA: TGTGCCAGCTCACCATCGGACAGGGCTGACTATGGCTACACCTTC. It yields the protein CASSPSDRADYGYTF. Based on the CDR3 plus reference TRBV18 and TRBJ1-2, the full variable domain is NAGVMQNPRHLVRRRGQEARLRCSPMKGHSHVYWYRQLPEEGLKFMVYLQKENIIDESGMPKERFSAEFPKEGPSILRIQQVVRGDSAAYFCASSPSDRADYGYTFGSGTRLTVV.

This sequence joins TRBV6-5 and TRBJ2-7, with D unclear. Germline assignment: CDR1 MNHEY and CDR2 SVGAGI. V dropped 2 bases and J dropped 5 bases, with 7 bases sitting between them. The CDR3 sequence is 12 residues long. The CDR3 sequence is CASSYSSDEQYF. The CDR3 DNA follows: TGTGCCAGCAGTTACAGCAGCGACGAGCAGTACTTC.

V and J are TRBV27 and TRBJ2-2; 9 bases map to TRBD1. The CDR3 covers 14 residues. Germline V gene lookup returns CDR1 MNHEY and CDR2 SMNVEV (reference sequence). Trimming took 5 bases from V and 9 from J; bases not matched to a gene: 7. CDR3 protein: CASSGTGFSRELFF. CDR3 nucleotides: TGTGCCAGCAGTGGGACAGGGTTTAGTCGGGAGCTGTTTTTT.

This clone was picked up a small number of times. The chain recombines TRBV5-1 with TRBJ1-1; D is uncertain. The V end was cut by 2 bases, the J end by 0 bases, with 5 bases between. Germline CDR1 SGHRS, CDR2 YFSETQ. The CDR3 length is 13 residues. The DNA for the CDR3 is TGCGCCAGCAGCTTTGAGGTGAACACTGAAGCTTTCTTT. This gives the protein CASSFEVNTEAFF.

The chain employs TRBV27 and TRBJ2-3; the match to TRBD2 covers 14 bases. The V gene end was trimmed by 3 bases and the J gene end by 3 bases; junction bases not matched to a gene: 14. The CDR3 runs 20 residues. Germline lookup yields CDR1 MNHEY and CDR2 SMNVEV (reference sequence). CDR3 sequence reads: CASSFGRLAGGRIGTDTQYF. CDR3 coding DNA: TGTGCCAGCAGTTTCGGGCGACTAGCGGGAGGGAGGATTGGGACAGATACGCAGTATTTT.

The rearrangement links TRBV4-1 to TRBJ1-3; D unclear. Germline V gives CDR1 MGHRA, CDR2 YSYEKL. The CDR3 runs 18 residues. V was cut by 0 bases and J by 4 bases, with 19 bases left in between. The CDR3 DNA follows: TGCGCCAGCAGCCAAGATCTCGTCCGAGGGTTCTCCGGAAACACCATATATTTT. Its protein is CASSQDLVRGFSGNTIYF.

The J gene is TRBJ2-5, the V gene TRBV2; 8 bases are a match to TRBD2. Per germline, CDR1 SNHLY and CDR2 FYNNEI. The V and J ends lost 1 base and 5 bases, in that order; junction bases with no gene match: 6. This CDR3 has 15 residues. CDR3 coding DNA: TGTGCCAGCAGTGAAGGGCTAGCGGGCGCGGAGACCCAGTACTTC. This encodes CASSEGLAGAETQYF.

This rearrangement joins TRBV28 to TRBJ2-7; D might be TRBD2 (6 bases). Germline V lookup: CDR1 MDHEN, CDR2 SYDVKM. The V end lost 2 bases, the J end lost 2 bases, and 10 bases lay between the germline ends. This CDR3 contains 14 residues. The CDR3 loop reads CASSLGGATYEQYF. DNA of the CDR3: TGTGCCAGCAGTTTAGGCGGGGCCACCTACGAGCAGTACTTC.

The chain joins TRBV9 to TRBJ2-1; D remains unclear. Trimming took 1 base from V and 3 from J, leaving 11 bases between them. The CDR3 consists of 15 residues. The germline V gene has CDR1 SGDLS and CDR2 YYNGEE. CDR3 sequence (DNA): TGTGCCAGCAGCGTAACCCCAACTTACTACAATGAGCAGTTCTTC. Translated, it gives CASSVTPTYYNEQFF.

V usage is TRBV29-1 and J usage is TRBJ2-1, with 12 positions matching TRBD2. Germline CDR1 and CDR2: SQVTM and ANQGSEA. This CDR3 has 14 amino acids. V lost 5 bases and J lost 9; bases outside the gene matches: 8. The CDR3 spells CSVSSGRVDGEQFF. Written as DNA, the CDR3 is TGCAGCGTTTCTAGCGGGAGGGTTGATGGTGAGCAGTTCTTC.

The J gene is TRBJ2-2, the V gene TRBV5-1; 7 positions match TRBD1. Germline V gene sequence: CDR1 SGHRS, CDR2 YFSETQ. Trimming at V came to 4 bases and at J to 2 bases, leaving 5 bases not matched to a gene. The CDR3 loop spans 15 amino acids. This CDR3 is CASSKGTANTGELFF. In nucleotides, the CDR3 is TGCGCCAGCAGCAAGGGGACAGCAAACACCGGGGAGCTGTTTTTT.

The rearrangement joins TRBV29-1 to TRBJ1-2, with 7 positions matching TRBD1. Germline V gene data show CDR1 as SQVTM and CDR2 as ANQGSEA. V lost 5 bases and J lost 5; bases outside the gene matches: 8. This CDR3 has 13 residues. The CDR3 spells CSVLGGQRYGYTF. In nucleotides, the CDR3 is TGCAGCGTTCTAGGGGGACAGAGATATGGCTACACCTTC.

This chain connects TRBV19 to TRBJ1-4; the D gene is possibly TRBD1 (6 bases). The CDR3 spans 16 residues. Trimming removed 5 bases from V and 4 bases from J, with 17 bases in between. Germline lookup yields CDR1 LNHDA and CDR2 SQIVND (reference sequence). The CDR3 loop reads CASSGPRTDYNEKLFF. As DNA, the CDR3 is TGTGCCAGTAGTGGACCACGGACAGATTATAATGAAAAACTGTTTTTT.

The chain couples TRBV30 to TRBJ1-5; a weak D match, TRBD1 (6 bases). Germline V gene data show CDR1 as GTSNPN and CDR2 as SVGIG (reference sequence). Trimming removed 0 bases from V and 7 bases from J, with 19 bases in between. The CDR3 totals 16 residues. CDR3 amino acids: CAWSVSLFQGLQPQHF. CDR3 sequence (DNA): TGTGCCTGGAGTGTAAGTTTGTTTCAGGGGTTGCAGCCCCAGCATTTT. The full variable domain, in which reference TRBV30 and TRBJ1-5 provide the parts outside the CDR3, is SQTIHQWPATLVQPVGSPLSLECTVEGTSNPNLYWYRQAAGRGLQLLFYSVGIGQISSEVPQNLSASRPQDRQFILSSKKLLLSDSGFYLCAWSVSLFQGLQPQHFGDGTRLSIL.

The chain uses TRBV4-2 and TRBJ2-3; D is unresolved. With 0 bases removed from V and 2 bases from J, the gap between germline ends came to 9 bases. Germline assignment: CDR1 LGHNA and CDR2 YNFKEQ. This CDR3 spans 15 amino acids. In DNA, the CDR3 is TGTGCCAGCAGCCAAGATACGGGTTCCACAGATACGCAGTATTTT. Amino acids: CASSQDTGSTDTQYF.

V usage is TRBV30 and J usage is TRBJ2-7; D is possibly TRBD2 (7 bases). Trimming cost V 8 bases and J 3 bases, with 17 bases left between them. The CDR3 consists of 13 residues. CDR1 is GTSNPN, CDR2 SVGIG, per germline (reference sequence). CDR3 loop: CALGRGSIYEQYF. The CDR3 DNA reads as TGTGCCCTGGGGAGGGGGAGTATCTACGAGCAGTACTTC.

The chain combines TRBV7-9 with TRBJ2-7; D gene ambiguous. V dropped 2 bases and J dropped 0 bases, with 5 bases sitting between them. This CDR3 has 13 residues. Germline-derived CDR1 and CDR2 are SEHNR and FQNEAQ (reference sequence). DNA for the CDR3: TGTGCCAGCAGCTTACCGGGCTCCTACGAGCAGTACTTC. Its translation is CASSLPGSYEQYF.

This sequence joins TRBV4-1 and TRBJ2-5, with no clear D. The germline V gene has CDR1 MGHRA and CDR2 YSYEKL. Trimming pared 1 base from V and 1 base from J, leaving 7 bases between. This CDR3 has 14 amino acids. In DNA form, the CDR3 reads TGCGCCAGCAGCCAAGTGGCAGGCCAAGAGACCCAGTACTTC. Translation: CASSQVAGQETQYF.

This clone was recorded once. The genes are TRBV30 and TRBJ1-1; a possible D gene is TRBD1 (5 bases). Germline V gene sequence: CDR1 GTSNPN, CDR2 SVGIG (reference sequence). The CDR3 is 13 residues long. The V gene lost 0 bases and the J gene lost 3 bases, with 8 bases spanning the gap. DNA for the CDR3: TGTGCCTGGAGTGTACAGGACCACACTGAAGCTTTCTTT. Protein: CAWSVQDHTEAFF.

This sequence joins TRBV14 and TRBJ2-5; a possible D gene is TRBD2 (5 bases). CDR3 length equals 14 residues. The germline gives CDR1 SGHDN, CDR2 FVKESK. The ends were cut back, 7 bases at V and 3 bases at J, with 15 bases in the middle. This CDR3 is CASMTPPLEETQYF. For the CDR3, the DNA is TGTGCCAGCATGACCCCCCCACTAGAAGAGACCCAGTACTTC. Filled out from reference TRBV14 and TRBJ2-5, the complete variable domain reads EAGVTQFPSHSVIEKGQTVTLRCDPISGHDNLYWYRRVMGKEIKFLLHFVKESKQDESGMPNNRFLAERTGGTYSTLKVQPAELEDSGVYFCASMTPPLEETQYFGPGTRLLVL.

CDR3 sequence: CAGMTGTGDNYGYTF. DNA of the CDR3: TGTGCCGGAATGACCGGGACAGGGGATAACTATGGCTACACCTTC. The V and J genes are TRBV6-5 and TRBJ1-2; 10 bases line up with TRBD1. The CDR3 consists of 15 residues. Losses at the gene ends were 11 bases for V and 1 base for J; bases not matched to a gene: 10. Germline V gene sequence: CDR1 MNHEY, CDR2 SVGAGI.

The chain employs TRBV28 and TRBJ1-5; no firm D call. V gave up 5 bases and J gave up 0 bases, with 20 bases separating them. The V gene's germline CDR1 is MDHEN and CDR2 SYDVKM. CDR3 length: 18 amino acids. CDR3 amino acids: CASSLGRQTRHSNQPQHF. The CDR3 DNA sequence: TGTGCCAGCAGTCTCGGGAGGCAGACCCGGCATAGCAATCAGCCCCAGCATTTT.